This passage covers 21 T cell receptor beta chains from one sample sequenced in a study of graft-versus-host responses after intestinal transplantation. Here immunoSEQ multiplex PCR was the method, and the copy in TCRdb shows in-frame clones only, minus some. The repertoire holds about 98,000 clones, with approximately 85% as singletons. This sample comprised PBMCs, obtained 255 days after intestinal transplant. The receptor set was obtained from a human patient who received an intestinal transplant, so some T cells may come from the graft donor.

The V gene is TRBV27, the J gene TRBJ2-7; TRBD2 matches at 13 bases. Germline V CDR1 and CDR2: MNHEY, SMNVEV (reference sequence). Trimming at V came to 3 bases and at J to 2 bases, leaving 4 bases not matched to a gene. The CDR3 runs to 16 residues. The chain's CDR3 is CASSFLLAGGAYEQYF. CDR3 bases: TGTGCCAGCAGTTTCTTACTAGCGGGAGGGGCCTACGAGCAGTACTTC.

The chain is built from TRBV4-2 and TRBJ2-1; the match to TRBD2 covers 10 bases. Losses at the gene ends were 2 bases for V and 8 bases for J; bases not matched to a gene: 6. Germline CDR1 reads LGHNA; CDR2 reads YNFKEQ. The CDR3 sequence is 15 residues long. The CDR3 coding sequence is TGTGCCAGCAGCCAAAATCCAGGACTAGCGGATGAGCAGTTCTTC. Residues: CASSQNPGLADEQFF.

This sequence joins TRBV5-4 and TRBJ1-2; D remains unclear. The CDR3 has 13 residues. V lost 6 bases and J lost 8, with 17 bases in between. The V gene's germline CDR1 is SGHNT and CDR2 YYREEE (reference sequence). CDR3 sequence reads: CASTSQAGRGYTF. The CDR3 nucleotides read TGTGCCAGCACCTCACAAGCTGGCCGCGGCTACACCTTC.

CDR3 bases: TGTGCCAGCAGCTGGAGACTAGCGGGAAGTTCTAGCACAGATACGCAGTATTTT. Translated: CASSWRLAGSSSTDTQYF. This chain joins TRBV13 and TRBJ2-3; 11 bases align to TRBD2. CDR1 is PRHDT and CDR2 is FYEKMQ in the germline V gene (reference sequence). Trimming cost V 4 bases and J 0 bases; bases outside gene matches: 9. The CDR3 covers 18 residues.

The chain recombines TRBV10-1 with TRBJ2-7, with D possibly being TRBD2 (6 bases). Germline V gene data show CDR1 as WNHNN and CDR2 as SYGVQD (reference sequence). The CDR3 has 14 amino acids. Trimming removed 7 bases at V and 2 bases at J, with 15 bases between. CDR3 in amino acids: CASTRRGRTYEQYF. In DNA, the CDR3 is TGCGCCAGCACGAGACGGGGGAGAACCTACGAGCAGTACTTC.

The chain carries TRBV2 and TRBJ2-1; 8 bases are a match to TRBD2. The J segment lost 3 bases and the V segment lost 5 bases, leaving 9 bases of the junction unmatched. The germline V gene encodes CDR1 SNHLY and CDR2 FYNNEI. The CDR3 length is 16 residues. The CDR3 bases are TGTGCCAGCAGTAACCTACTAGCGGTAAGCTACAATGAGCAGTTCTTC. This codes for CASSNLLAVSYNEQFF. Using reference TRBV2 and TRBJ2-1 for the parts outside the CDR3, the full variable domain is EPEVTQTPSHQVTQMGQEVILRCVPISNHLYFYWYRQILGQKVEFLVSFYNNEISEKSEIFDDQFSVERPDGSNFTLKIRSTKLEDSAMYFCASSNLLAVSYNEQFFGPGTRLTVL.

The J gene is TRBJ2-5, the V gene TRBV18, with D perhaps assigned TRBD1 or TRBD2 (5 bases each). Germline V gene sequence: CDR1 KGHSH, CDR2 LQKENI. V lost 6 bases and J 2 bases, leaving 13 bases between the germline ends. The CDR3 totals 14 residues. This CDR3 is CASSPGTAQETQYF. For the CDR3, the DNA is TGTGCCAGCTCCCCTGGGACGGCTCAAGAGACCCAGTACTTC.

J is TRBJ2-3 and V is TRBV5-6; no definite D call. The CDR3 runs 13 residues. Trimming stripped 0 bases from V and 0 bases from J, with 2 bases between. Germline assignment: CDR1 SGHDT and CDR2 YYEEEE. Here the CDR3 reads CASSLDSTDTQYF. CDR3 nucleotide sequence: TGTGCCAGCAGCTTGGATAGCACAGATACGCAGTATTTT. Looking up the rest from reference TRBV5-6 and TRBJ2-3 gives the full variable domain: DAGVTQSPTHLIKTRGQQVTLRCSPKSGHDTVSWYQQALGQGPQFIFQYYEEEERQRGNFPDRFSGHQFPNYSSELNVNALLLGDSALYLCASSLDSTDTQYFGPGTRLTVL.

V usage is TRBV6-5 and J usage is TRBJ2-2; TRBD1 matches at 7 bases. Germline V gene sequence: CDR1 MNHEY, CDR2 SVGAGI. The CDR3 is 12 residues long. The ends lost 8 bases at V and 7 bases at J; junction bases unmatched: 4. The CDR3 DNA is TGTGCCAGCGGCCGGACAGGCGGGGAGCTGTTTTTT. As protein: CASGRTGGELFF.

In its sample, this clone was seen a few times. The chain is built from TRBV21-1 and TRBJ2-7; the table's D call TRBD1 went unverified against the DNA. TRBV21-1 is labeled a pseudogene. CDR3 length: 16 amino acids. The CDR3 region has the DNA TGTGCCAGCAGCAAAGGGGTCGGGGACAGGGGCCACGAGCAGTACGTC. Its translation: CASSKGVGDRGHEQYV.

This rearrangement joins TRBV7-8 to TRBJ1-5, with D possibly matching TRBD1 (5 bases). The CDR3 contains 16 residues. CDR1 and CDR2 from the germline V gene are SGHVS and FQNEAQ. Trimming removed 0 bases from V and 2 bases from J, with 11 bases in between. The CDR3 loop reads CASSLALRAGNQPQHF. DNA for the CDR3: TGTGCCAGCAGCTTAGCGCTCAGGGCTGGCAATCAGCCCCAGCATTTT. Combining the CDR3 with reference TRBV7-8 and TRBJ1-5 gives the whole variable domain GAGVSQSPRYKVAKRGQDVALRCDPISGHVSLFWYQQALGQGPEFLTYFQNEAQLDKSGLPSDRFFAERPEGSVSTLKIQRTQQEDSAVYLCASSLALRAGNQPQHFGDGTRLSIL.

V and J are TRBV11-1 and TRBJ2-1; D gene unclear. The CDR3 sequence is 17 residues long. CDR1 is SGHAT, CDR2 FQDESV, per germline (reference sequence). Deletions cut 3 bases from V and 0 bases from J, with 15 bases between. CDR3 sequence: CASSLASGLLSYNEQFF. For the CDR3, the DNA is TGTGCCAGCAGCTTGGCTTCTGGGCTCCTCTCCTACAATGAGCAGTTCTTC. The variable domain in full, completed from reference TRBV11-1 and TRBJ2-1, reads EAEVAQSPRYKITEKSQAVAFWCDPISGHATLYWYRQILGQGPELLVQFQDESVVDDSQLPKDRFSAERLKGVDSTLKIQPAELGDSAMYLCASSLASGLLSYNEQFFGPGTRLTVL.

V gene TRBV10-1 combines with J gene TRBJ1-3, with 10 bases identical to TRBD1. Per the germline V gene, CDR1 is WNHNN and CDR2 is SYGVQD (reference sequence). The length of the CDR3 is 14 residues. Losses at the gene ends were 8 bases for V and 4 bases for J; bases not matched to a gene: 5. The CDR3 here is CASPGQGTGNTIYF. CDR3 nucleotides: TGCGCCAGCCCGGGACAGGGGACGGGAAACACCATATATTTT.

CDR3: CATSRARSTSGASTDTQYF. CDR3 in DNA: TGTGCCACCAGCAGAGCCCGTTCAACTAGCGGGGCTAGCACAGATACGCAGTATTTT. The chain has TRBV15 and TRBJ2-3, with 10 bases identical to TRBD2. This CDR3 is built from 19 residues. From germline, CDR1 is LNHNV and CDR2 YYDKDF (reference sequence). V was pared by 1 base and J by 0 bases, with 10 bases of the junction left unmatched. The complete variable domain, with remaining parts taken from reference TRBV15 and TRBJ2-3, reads DAMVIQNPRYQVTQFGKPVTLSCSQTLNHNVMYWYQQKSSQAPKLLFHYYDKDFNNEADTPDNFQSRRPNTSFCFLDIRSPGLGDTAMYLCATSRARSTSGASTDTQYFGPGTRLTVL.

The rearrangement uses TRBV5-1 and TRBJ2-1; 12 bases fit TRBD2. The V segment lost 0 bases and the J segment 0 bases; nucleotides outside the gene matches: 7. This CDR3 spans 19 amino acids. The germline V gene encodes CDR1 SGHRS and CDR2 YFSETQ. This CDR3 is CASSLAGLAGFSSYNEQFF. For the CDR3, the DNA is TGCGCCAGCAGCTTGGCAGGACTAGCGGGGTTCAGCTCCTACAATGAGCAGTTCTTC. The variable domain in full, with the rest retrieved from reference TRBV5-1 and TRBJ2-1, is KAGVTQTPRYLIKTRGQQVTLSCSPISGHRSVSWYQQTPGQGLQFLFEYFSETQRNKGNFPGRFSGRQFSNSRSEMNVSTLELGDSALYLCASSLAGLAGFSSYNEQFFGPGTRLTVL.

The chain recombines TRBV15 with TRBJ1-4; D not resolved. This CDR3 region has 13 residues. The V gene lost 3 bases and the J gene lost 6 bases, with 8 bases spanning the gap. Germline V gives CDR1 LNHNV, CDR2 YYDKDF (reference sequence). The CDR3 loop reads CATSSSWDEKLFF. CDR3 DNA: TGTGCCACCAGCAGCAGCTGGGATGAAAAACTGTTTTTT.

The count of this clone is one. The chain joins TRBV27 to TRBJ2-1; D gene ambiguous. Germline lookup yields CDR1 MNHEY and CDR2 SMNVEV (reference sequence). Trimming left V 3 bases short and J 6 bases short, with 18 bases between. This CDR3 has 16 amino acids. CDR3 residues: CASSLTWAGVSNEQFF. The CDR3, as DNA: TGTGCCAGCAGTTTGACCTGGGCAGGCGTCTCCAATGAGCAGTTCTTC.

The chain uses TRBV9 and TRBJ2-2, with 7 positions matching TRBD2. This CDR3 comprises 15 residues. Germline CDR1 and CDR2: SGDLS and YYNGEE. The V and J ends lost 2 bases and 8 bases, in that order; junction bases with no gene match: 9. In DNA form, the CDR3 reads TGTGCCAGCAGCGTTAGCGGGCAGTACAGAGGGGAGCTGTTTTTT. Protein sequence: CASSVSGQYRGELFF.

The gene calls are TRBV10-3 and TRBJ1-2; D is uncertain. Germline CDR1 ENHRY, CDR2 SYGVKD. The CDR3 sequence is 16 residues long. V gave up 2 bases and J gave up 2 bases, with 15 bases separating them. The DNA of the CDR3 is TGTGCCATCAGTGAGGAAGGGAGTCAGAAGAACTATGGCTACACCTTC. This translates into CAISEEGSQKNYGYTF.

V usage is TRBV4-1 and J usage is TRBJ1-5, with D possibly matching TRBD1 (6 bases). The CDR3 has 16 amino acids. V dropped 3 bases and J dropped 7 bases, with 19 bases sitting between them. CDR1 is MGHRA and CDR2 is YSYEKL in the germline V gene. CDR3 protein: CASSHDLGGLGQPQHF. The DNA of the CDR3 is TGCGCCAGCAGCCACGACCTAGGGGGGCTAGGACAGCCCCAGCATTTT.

This clone came up once. This rearrangement joins TRBV5-1 to TRBJ1-1; D is possibly TRBD1 (5 bases). Trimming took 2 bases from V and 1 from J, leaving 15 bases between them. The germline V gene encodes CDR1 SGHRS and CDR2 YFSETQ. The CDR3 sequence is 16 residues long. This chain's CDR3 is CASSFGVGTENTEAFF. The DNA of the CDR3 is TGCGCCAGCAGCTTTGGGGTGGGGACCGAGAACACTGAAGCTTTCTTT.